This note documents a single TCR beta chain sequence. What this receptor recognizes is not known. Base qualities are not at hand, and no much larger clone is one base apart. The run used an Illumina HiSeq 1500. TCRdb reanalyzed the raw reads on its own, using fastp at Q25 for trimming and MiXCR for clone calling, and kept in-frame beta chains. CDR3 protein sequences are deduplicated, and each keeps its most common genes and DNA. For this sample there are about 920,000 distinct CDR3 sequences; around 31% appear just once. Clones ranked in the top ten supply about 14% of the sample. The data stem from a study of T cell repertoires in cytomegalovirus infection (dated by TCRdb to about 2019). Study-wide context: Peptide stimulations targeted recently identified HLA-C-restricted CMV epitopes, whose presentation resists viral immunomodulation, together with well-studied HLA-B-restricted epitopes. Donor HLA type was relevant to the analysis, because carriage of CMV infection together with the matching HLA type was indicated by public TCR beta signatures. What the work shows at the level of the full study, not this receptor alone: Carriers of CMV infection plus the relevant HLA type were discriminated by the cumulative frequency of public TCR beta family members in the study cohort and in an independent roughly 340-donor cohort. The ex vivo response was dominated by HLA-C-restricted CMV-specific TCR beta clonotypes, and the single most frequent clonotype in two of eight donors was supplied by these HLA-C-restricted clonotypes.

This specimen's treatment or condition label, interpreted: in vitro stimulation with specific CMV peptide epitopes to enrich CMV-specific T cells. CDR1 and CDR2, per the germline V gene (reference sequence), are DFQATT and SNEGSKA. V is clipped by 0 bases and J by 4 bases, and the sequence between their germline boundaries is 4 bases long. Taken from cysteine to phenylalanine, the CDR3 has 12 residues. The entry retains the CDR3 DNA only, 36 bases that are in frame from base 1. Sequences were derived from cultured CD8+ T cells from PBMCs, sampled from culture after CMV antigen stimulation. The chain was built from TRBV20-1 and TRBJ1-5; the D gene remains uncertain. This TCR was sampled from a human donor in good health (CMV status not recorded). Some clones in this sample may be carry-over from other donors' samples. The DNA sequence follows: TGCAGTGCTAGAGATGAGAATCAGCCCCAGCATTTT. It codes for CSARDENQPQHF.